This TCR beta chain came from a study of blood T cells in healthy people across ages (dated by TCRdb to between 2015 and 2017). Turning to the overall study: In model experiments, template switching captured roughly one uniquely barcoded TCR beta cDNA molecule for every two T cells. To track age-related changes in TCR beta repertoire diversity, the study relied on deep sequencing normalized with unique cDNA molecular identifiers. Four age groups were formed from the donors: young (average 16 years), middle-aged (around 41), aged (more than 55) and long-lived (around 82). To avoid experimental bias, donors of different ages were spread randomly across the sequencing lanes. Two additional independent replicas of 1 million unique cDNA reads from the same blood draw were analyzed for two donors (one aged 18 to 30 and one aged 80 or older). Overall study results and their limits: The percentage of naive T cells measured by flow cytometry correlated strongly with observed TCR beta diversity. Because the CMV infection status of the donors was unknown, age-related changes in expanded clonotypes may potentially have been confounded. Compared with the aged group, the long-lived group had more naive CD4+ T cells, fewer expanded clones and increased TCR diversity, a pattern suggesting age selection. Bulk unsorted PBMC profiling prevented conclusive comparison of naive and antigen-experienced compartments. Estimates of total diversity based on one million sequenced T cells were considered lower bounds and underestimates. As age increased, observed TCR beta diversity per million T cells dropped in a roughly linear way, and a significant reduction was already evident by age 40.

Via the germline V gene, CDR1 is MNHEY and CDR2 SVGAGI. Unmatched junction bases come to 7, with V trimmed by 8 bases and J by 5 bases. Its CDR3 holds 13 amino acids, cysteine through phenylalanine. The only DNA kept is the CDR3, 39 bases in frame from the first base. The library was built by means of 5' RACE. Instrument on record: Illumina HiSeq 2500. A second PCR of 7 to 11 cycles was run with a J-beta primer mix and a sample-barcoded 5' primer. A template-switch 5' adaptor carrying 12 random nucleotides introduced a unique molecular identifier onto each TCR beta cDNA molecule. At least 3 million CDR3-containing paired-end reads were obtained from each sample. First-strand cDNA was synthesized from all RNA with the Mint cDNA synthesis kit, primed by a TRBC-specific oligonucleotide. Following uracil-DNA glycosylase treatment, a first 18-cycle PCR with universal primers M1SS and BC2_uni_R was performed on all cDNA. Under the source paper's analysis protocol: For normalization, 1 million high-quality reads, each with a distinct molecular identifier, were randomly selected from each sample. Instead of being binned into consensus sequences, reads that shared molecular identifiers were thrown out. MiTCR, set to a Q25 quality threshold and the strictest error-elimination algorithm, was used for CDR3 identification, clonotype clustering and error correction. A nonparametric unseen species model using Euler transformation provided a lower-bound estimate of total TCR beta diversity. The public reads were run again by TCRdb, first through fastp at Q25 and then through MiXCR, and only productive beta chains were kept. Entries are consolidated by CDR3 protein sequence, retaining the most common genes and DNA. The V and J calls and clone size are TCRdb's, not the authors'. This sample is represented by 730,000 or so distinct CDR3 sequences; roughly two fifths of them were singletons. The ten largest clones add up to 20% to 25% of the sample.

A remark on this clonotype: It has no known antigen specificity. Qualities for individual bases were not recorded, and no much larger clone is one base off.

The roughly 39 donors, aged about 6 to 95 years, were systemically healthy Caucasian individuals from Russia. Each donor gave around 9.9 milliliters of peripheral blood, collected into EDTA-treated Vacutainer tubes. Ficoll-Paque density-gradient centrifugation was used to isolate PBMCs, with at least 7 million per sample. Total RNA was extracted from PBMCs with Trizol reagent, with at least 5.5 micrograms obtained per sample. For every donor, flow cytometry on a PBMC aliquot measured the percentage of naive CD45RAhigh/CD27high T cells. The chain is encoded by TRBV6-5 joined to TRBJ2-5, with 8 bases in between that match TRBD2. This receptor was obtained from a woman in her fifties or sixties in good health. Sequencing used blood. The encoded CDR3 is CASCVSGGETQYF. In nucleotides, the sequence is TGTGCCAGCTGTGTCAGCGGGGGTGAGACCCAGTACTTC.